Presented here are 14 T cell receptor beta chains from one specimen sequenced in a study of blood T cells in healthy people across ages. A sample-barcoded 5' primer and a J-beta primer mix were used in a second PCR of roughly 7 to 11 cycles. One entry per CDR3 protein, called by TCRdb with MiXCR from the 5' RACE reads. The table lists about 1.6 million distinct CDR3 sequences, about 35% of them singletons, with about 11% in the top ten. Sample: blood. These receptors all come from a woman aged 30 to 39 in good health.

The chain employs TRBV7-9 and TRBJ2-5; D gene uncertain. Germline loops: CDR1 SEHNR, CDR2 FQNEAQ (reference sequence). CDR3 size: 14 residues. V lost 4 bases, J lost 11 bases, and 20 bases lay in between. As DNA, the CDR3 is TGTGCCAGCAGCTCGGACGACTGGTCGAATGAGCAGTACTTC. It translates to CASSSDDWSNEQYF.

J is TRBJ2-5 and V is TRBV15; D may be TRBD1 (6 bases). Germline V gene data show CDR1 as LNHNV and CDR2 as YYDKDF (reference sequence). Trimming removed 1 base from V and 1 base from J, with 16 bases in between. The CDR3 sequence is 17 residues long. CDR3 sequence (DNA): TGTGCCACCAGCAGAGGGGGCAACAGGGATACCCAAGAGACCCAGTACTTC. This translates into CATSRGGNRDTQETQYF.

V gene TRBV20-1 combines with J gene TRBJ2-5; 10 nucleotides match TRBD1. Germline CDR1 is DFQATT and CDR2 is SNEGSKA (reference sequence). The CDR3 sequence is 15 residues long. The V segment lost 0 bases and the J segment 5 bases; nucleotides outside the gene matches: 6. The CDR3 DNA is TGCAGTGCTAGAGATGGGACAGGGGACTTGGAGACCCAGTACTTC. Its protein product is CSARDGTGDLETQYF.

The rearrangement links TRBV10-3 to TRBJ2-1; 8 bases agree with TRBD2. With 7 bases clipped from V and 1 base from J, the junction kept 9 bases outside the gene matches. The CDR3 runs 16 residues. CDR1 ENHRY and CDR2 SYGVKD come from the germline V gene. The CDR3 sequence: CAITSTSGPSYNEQFF. Here the CDR3 DNA reads TGTGCCATCACCTCTACTAGCGGTCCATCCTACAATGAGCAGTTCTTC.

V is TRBV7-2 and J is TRBJ2-7; D perhaps matches TRBD1 (6 bases). Trimming cost V 5 bases and J 5 bases, with 19 bases left between them. Looked up from germline, CDR1 is SGHTA and CDR2 is FQGNSA. The length of the CDR3 is 15 residues. CDR3 sequence: CASSRQEVRADEQYF. DNA of the CDR3: TGTGCCAGCAGCCGACAGGAGGTTAGGGCGGACGAGCAGTACTTC. The whole variable domain, filled in from reference TRBV7-2 and TRBJ2-7, reads GAGVSQSPSNKVTEKGKDVELRCDPISGHTALYWYRQSLGQGLEFLIYFQGNSAPDKSGLPSDRFSAERTGGSVSTLTIQRTQQEDSAVYLCASSRQEVRADEQYFGPGTRLTVT.

DNA of the CDR3: TGTGCTAGTGGTTTGGTAGTAGGGACCGGGGCCAACGTCCTGACTTTC. This encodes CASGLVVGTGANVLTF. The rearrangement uses TRBV12-5 and TRBJ2-6; either TRBD1 or TRBD2 may supply D (5 bases each). Between the trimmed V and J ends, which lost 0 bases and 4 bases, there was a span of 10 bases. This CDR3 is built from 16 residues. The germline V gene has CDR1 LGHNT and CDR2 FRNRAP.

Points on this clonotype: One end of the junction varies from germline; a read error may be responsible. This chain links TRBV12-3 or TRBV12-4 with TRBJ2-6; D is possibly TRBD1 or TRBD2 (5 bases each). CDR3 size: 15 residues. Here the CDR3 DNA reads TGTGCCAGCAGTTCGGGGAGCTCTGGGGCCCAGGTCCGGACTTTC. It translates to CASSSGSSGAQVRTF.

This clonotype was counted only a few times. CDR3 region: CASSQDATNYGYTF. The CDR3 DNA reads as TGTGCCAGCAGCCAAGATGCTACTAACTATGGCTACACCTTC. V is TRBV3-1 and J is TRBJ1-2; the D is unclear. The CDR3 runs 14 residues. Germline loops: CDR1 LGHDT, CDR2 YNNKEL (reference sequence). With 0 bases removed from V and 0 bases from J, the gap between germline ends came to 5 bases.

This clonotype was seen a few times. This chain joins TRBV5-1 and TRBJ1-1; the D is unclear. Germline CDR1 SGHRS, CDR2 YFSETQ. V was cut by 2 bases and J by 5 bases, with 10 bases left in between. CDR3 length: 13 amino acids. CDR3 sequence: CASSLFTGTEAFF. The CDR3 nucleotides read TGCGCCAGCAGCTTATTCACGGGGACTGAAGCTTTCTTT.

This clonotype was detected only a few times. This chain links TRBV5-1 with TRBJ2-5, with D unclear. CDR1 is SGHRS and CDR2 is YFSETQ in the germline V gene. Trimming took off 2 bases at V and 1 base at J, with 9 bases between the two ends. The CDR3 sequence is 14 residues long. CDR3 in amino acids: CASSFSTRQETQYF. The CDR3, as DNA: TGCGCCAGCAGCTTCTCGACTCGCCAAGAGACCCAGTACTTC.

The chain uses TRBV20-1 and TRBJ1-1, with a weak D call TRBD1 (6 bases). Deletions cut 2 bases from V and 5 bases from J, with 15 bases between. This CDR3 spans 14 amino acids. Looked up from germline, CDR1 is DFQATT and CDR2 is SNEGSKA (reference sequence). The CDR3 loop reads CSARMTGGVTEAFF. The CDR3 nucleotides are TGCAGTGCTAGAATGACAGGCGGTGTAACTGAAGCTTTCTTT.

This clonotype was found a few times. The chain has TRBV20-1 and TRBJ2-1; maybe TRBD1 (6 bases). CDR1 DFQATT and CDR2 SNEGSKA come from the germline V gene (reference sequence). The CDR3 consists of 14 residues. The V and J ends lost 0 bases and 4 bases respectively, with 10 bases between them. The DNA of the CDR3 is TGCAGTGCTAGAGATTCGGACAGATACAATGAGCAGTTCTTC. Its translation is CSARDSDRYNEQFF.

This clonotype was seen a handful of times. This chain connects TRBV7-9 to TRBJ2-3; D is possibly TRBD1 (6 bases). The CDR3 consists of 14 residues. Germline V CDR1 and CDR2: SEHNR, FQNEAQ (reference sequence). V was trimmed by 2 bases and J by 5 bases, leaving 11 bases between them. The CDR3 sequence: CASSLLQGRDTQYF. DNA of the CDR3: TGTGCCAGCAGCTTACTTCAGGGGAGAGATACGCAGTATTTT.

The rearrangement links TRBV28 to TRBJ2-5; unclear D gene. Germline V gene data show CDR1 as MDHEN and CDR2 as SYDVKM. V shed 8 bases and J shed 1 base, with 11 bases lying between them. This CDR3 is 13 amino acids long. This chain's CDR3 is CASLTATQETQYF. The DNA of the CDR3 is TGTGCCAGCCTCACAGCTACCCAAGAGACCCAGTACTTC.